This entry concerns a single T cell receptor beta chain. Its antigen is as yet unknown. From germline, CDR1 is SNHLY and CDR2 FYNNEI. This CDR3 region has 14 residues. V dropped 9 bases and J dropped 6 bases, with 18 bases sitting between them. This specimen comes from a study of OX40 agonist ivuxolimab in advanced cancers. The wider study: In this trial design, patients received ivuxolimab intravenously at 0.01 to 10 mg/kg every 2 weeks. The study, taken as a whole, reports: CD8+ T cells (on average) carried more expanded clones than CD4+ T cells.

Samples were taken at baseline and on day 1 of cycles 4 and 7. Method: immunoSEQ multiplex PCR; TCRdb's copy keeps in-frame clones and lacks some. The sample includes tens of thousands of clones, 80% to 90% of them seen just once. The chain links TRBV2 to TRBJ2-1; possible D gene TRBD2, 5 bases. This clonotype originated in an adult with an advanced solid tumor such as melanoma, head and neck, liver or kidney cancer. The material sequenced was CD4+ or CD8+ T cells sorted from blood, taken in a trial of the OX40 agonist ivuxolimab. CDR3 sequence (DNA): TGTGCCAGTACTCAGGACTCTGTGGGCAATGAGCAGTTCTTC. Protein: CASTQDSVGNEQFF. The variable domain in full, with the rest retrieved from reference TRBV2 and TRBJ2-1, is EPEVTQTPSHQVTQMGQEVILRCVPISNHLYFYWYRQILGQKVEFLVSFYNNEISEKSEIFDDQFSVERPDGSNFTLKIRSTKLEDSAMYFCASTQDSVGNEQFFGPGTRLTVL.